This TCR beta chain was profiled in a study of cytomegalovirus exposure and HLA in healthy donors. Study-level results: A later analysis linked a missense variant in DCLRE1C to the trimming of TCR beta V and J genes. In a later analysis, across HLA loci, associated TCR counts were highest for DRB1, lowest for HLA-C. Accurate predictions that matched the HLA-A and HLA-B alleles of most subjects were reportedly made from TCR beta sequences.

With respect to this clone: Its antigen is unidentified.

The PCR contained 60 Vbeta and 13 Jbeta primers. The protocol was immunoSEQ multiplex PCR, while the TCRdb copy is restricted to in-frame clones and leaves out a portion. Found here are roughly 100,000 clones, 70% to 85% of them singletons; the top ten hold 3.5% to 4%. This TCR was sampled from a man aged 55 to 70 in good health and CMV-seronegative. Source material: PBMCs.

CDR3 in amino acids: CATSRAWTGGTGELFF. For the CDR3, the DNA is TGTGCCACCAGCAGAGCCTGGACAGGGGGAACCGGGGAGCTGTTTTTT. The chain recombines TRBV15 with TRBJ2-2; TRBD1 matches 10 bases. The trim removed 1 base at V and 5 bases at J, leaving 4 bases unmatched. Germline CDR1 reads LNHNV; CDR2 reads YYDKDF (reference sequence). The length of the CDR3 is 16 residues.